One T cell receptor (beta chain) is described in this entry. Its antigen is as yet unknown. This entry comes from a study of cytotoxic CD8 clonotypes in ibrutinib-treated CLL. Whole-study context: Mean values per sample were 255,043 productive templates and 75,000 to 100,000 productive rearrangements.

Clones were sequenced by immunoSEQ multiplex PCR, and TCRdb holds only the in-frame ones, with some missing. The repertoire consists of about 310,000 clones, with approximately 80% occurring once and the leading ten covering over 6.5%. The germline V gene has CDR1 MNHEY and CDR2 SMNVEV (reference sequence). The length of the CDR3 is 16 residues. V lost 2 bases and J lost 7; bases outside the gene matches: 4. Study results and limitations: At ibrutinib response, clonality increased, and at progression it declined back toward baseline. Contraction or stability on treatment characterized the public clonotypes, which were uncommon.

The TCR originated in a human donor with chronic lymphocytic leukemia. Sequenced here: PBMCs, sampled before ibrutinib treatment. This chain links TRBV27 with TRBJ2-1; 14 positions match TRBD2. The CDR3 DNA follows: TGTGCCAGCAGTTTACCGGGACTAGCGGGAGTTAATGAGCAGTTCTTC. Translated: CASSLPGLAGVNEQFF.